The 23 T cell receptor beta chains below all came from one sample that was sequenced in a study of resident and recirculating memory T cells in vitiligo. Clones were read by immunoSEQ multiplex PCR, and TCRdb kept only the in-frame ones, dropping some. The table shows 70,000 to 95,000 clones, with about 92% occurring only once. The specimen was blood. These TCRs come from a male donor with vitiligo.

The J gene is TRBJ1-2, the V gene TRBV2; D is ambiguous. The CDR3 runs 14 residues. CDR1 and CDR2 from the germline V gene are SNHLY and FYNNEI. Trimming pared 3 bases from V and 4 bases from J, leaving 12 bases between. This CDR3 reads CASSEAGLGYGYTF. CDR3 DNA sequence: TGTGCCAGCAGTGAGGCGGGTCTCGGCTATGGCTACACCTTC.

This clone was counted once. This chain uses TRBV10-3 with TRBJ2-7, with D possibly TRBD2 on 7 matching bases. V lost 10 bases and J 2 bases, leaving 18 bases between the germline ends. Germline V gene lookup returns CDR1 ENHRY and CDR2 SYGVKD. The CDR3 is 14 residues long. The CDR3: CATGGSGPTYEQYF. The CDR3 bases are TGTGCCACGGGGGGCAGCGGGCCCACCTACGAGCAGTACTTC.

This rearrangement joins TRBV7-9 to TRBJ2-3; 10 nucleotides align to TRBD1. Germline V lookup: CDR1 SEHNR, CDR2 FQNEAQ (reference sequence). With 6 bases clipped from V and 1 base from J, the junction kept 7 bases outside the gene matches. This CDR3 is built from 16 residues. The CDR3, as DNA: TGTGCCAGCAGATCGCTCGGGACAGGGGGCACAGATACGCAGTATTTT. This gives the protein CASRSLGTGGTDTQYF.

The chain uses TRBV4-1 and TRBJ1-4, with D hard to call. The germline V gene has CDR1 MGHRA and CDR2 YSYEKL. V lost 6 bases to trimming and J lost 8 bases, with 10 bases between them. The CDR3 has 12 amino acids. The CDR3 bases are TGCGCCAGCAGTCCCCCGGGGGAAAAACTGTTTTTT. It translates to CASSPPGEKLFF.

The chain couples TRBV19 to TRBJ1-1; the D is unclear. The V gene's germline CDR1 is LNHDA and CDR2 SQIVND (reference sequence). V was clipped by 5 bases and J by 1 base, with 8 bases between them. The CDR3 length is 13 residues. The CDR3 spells CASSPQQNTEAFF. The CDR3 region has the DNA TGTGCCAGTAGTCCGCAACAGAACACTGAAGCTTTCTTT.

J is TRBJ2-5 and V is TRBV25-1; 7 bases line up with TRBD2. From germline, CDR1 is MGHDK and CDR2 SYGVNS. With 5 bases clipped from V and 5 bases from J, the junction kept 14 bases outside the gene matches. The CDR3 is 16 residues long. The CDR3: CASSPHGGRASETQYF. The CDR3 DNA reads TGTGCCAGCAGTCCCCACGGGGGGAGGGCCTCGGAGACCCAGTACTTC.

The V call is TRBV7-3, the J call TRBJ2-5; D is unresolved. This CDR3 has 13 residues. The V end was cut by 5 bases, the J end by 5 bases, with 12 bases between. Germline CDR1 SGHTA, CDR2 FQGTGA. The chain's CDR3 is CASSPGLPETQYF. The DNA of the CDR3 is TGTGCCAGCAGCCCCGGTCTCCCGGAGACCCAGTACTTC.

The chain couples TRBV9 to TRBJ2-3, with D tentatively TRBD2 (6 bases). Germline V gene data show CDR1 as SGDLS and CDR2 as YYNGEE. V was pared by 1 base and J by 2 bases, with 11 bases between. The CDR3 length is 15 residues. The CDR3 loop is CASSVSGEDTDTQYF. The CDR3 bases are TGTGCCAGCAGCGTATCGGGGGAGGACACAGATACGCAGTATTTT.

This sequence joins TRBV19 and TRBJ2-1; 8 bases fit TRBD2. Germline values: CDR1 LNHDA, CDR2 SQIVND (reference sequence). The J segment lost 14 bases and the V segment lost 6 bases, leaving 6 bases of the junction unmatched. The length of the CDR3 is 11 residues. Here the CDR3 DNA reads TGTGCCAGTAGAGGGATCGGGGGGGAGTTCTTC. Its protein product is CASRGIGGEFF.

The CDR3 nucleotides are TGTGCCAGCAGCTCTCTGGGGGGAGCTCACACCGGGGAGCTGTTTTTT. Translation: CASSSLGGAHTGELFF. V usage is TRBV7-9 and J usage is TRBJ2-2; tentative D call: TRBD2 (6 bases). V lost 4 bases to trimming and J lost 3 bases, with 15 bases between them. This CDR3 is 16 amino acids long. Germline loops: CDR1 SEHNR, CDR2 FQNEAQ (reference sequence).

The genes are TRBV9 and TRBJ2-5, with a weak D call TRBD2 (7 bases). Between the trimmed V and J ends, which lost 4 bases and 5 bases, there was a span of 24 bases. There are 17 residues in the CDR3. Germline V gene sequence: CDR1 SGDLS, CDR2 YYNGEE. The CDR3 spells CASSPLGGAGLGETQYF. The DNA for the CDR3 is TGTGCCAGCAGCCCACTGGGGGGGGCGGGTTTAGGGGAGACCCAGTACTTC. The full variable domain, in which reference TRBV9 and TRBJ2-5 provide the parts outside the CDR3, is DSGVTQTPKHLITATGQRVTLRCSPRSGDLSVYWYQQSLDQGLQFLIQYYNGEERAKGNILERFSAQQFPDLHSELNLSSLELGDSALYFCASSPLGGAGLGETQYFGPGTRLLVL.

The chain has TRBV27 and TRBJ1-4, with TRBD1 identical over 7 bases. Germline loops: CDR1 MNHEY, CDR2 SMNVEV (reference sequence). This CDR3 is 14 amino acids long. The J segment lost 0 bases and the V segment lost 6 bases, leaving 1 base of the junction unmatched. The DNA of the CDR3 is TGTGCCAGCAGAGGGACAGCAACTAATGAAAAACTGTTTTTT. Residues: CASRGTATNEKLFF.

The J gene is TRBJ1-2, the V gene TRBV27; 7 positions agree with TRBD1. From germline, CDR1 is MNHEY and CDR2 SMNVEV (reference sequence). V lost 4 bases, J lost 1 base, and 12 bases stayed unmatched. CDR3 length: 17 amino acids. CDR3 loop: CASSSAGQEAFNYGYTF. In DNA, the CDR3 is TGTGCCAGCAGTTCCGCAGGACAGGAAGCATTTAACTATGGCTACACCTTC.

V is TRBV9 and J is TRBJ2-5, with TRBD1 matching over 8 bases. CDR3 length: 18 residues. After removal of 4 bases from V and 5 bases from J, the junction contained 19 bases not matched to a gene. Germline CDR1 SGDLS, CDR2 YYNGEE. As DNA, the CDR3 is TGTGCCAGCAGCTCTGCCGGGGCAGGGGGCCTAGATAAGGAGACCCAGTACTTC. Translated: CASSSAGAGGLDKETQYF. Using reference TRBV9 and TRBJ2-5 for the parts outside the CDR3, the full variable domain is DSGVTQTPKHLITATGQRVTLRCSPRSGDLSVYWYQQSLDQGLQFLIQYYNGEERAKGNILERFSAQQFPDLHSELNLSSLELGDSALYFCASSSAGAGGLDKETQYFGPGTRLLVL.

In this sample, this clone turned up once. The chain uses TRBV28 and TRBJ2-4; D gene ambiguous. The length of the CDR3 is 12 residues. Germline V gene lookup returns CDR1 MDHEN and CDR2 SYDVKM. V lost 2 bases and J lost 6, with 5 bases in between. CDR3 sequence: CASSLDSNIQYF. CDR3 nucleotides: TGTGCCAGCAGTTTAGACTCAAACATTCAGTACTTC.

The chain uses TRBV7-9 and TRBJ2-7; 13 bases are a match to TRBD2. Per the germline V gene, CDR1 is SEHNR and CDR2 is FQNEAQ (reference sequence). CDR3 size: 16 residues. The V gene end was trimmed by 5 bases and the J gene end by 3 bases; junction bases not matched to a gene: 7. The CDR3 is CASSPLGTSGNYEQYF. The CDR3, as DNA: TGTGCCAGCAGCCCCCTCGGGACTAGCGGGAACTACGAGCAGTACTTC.

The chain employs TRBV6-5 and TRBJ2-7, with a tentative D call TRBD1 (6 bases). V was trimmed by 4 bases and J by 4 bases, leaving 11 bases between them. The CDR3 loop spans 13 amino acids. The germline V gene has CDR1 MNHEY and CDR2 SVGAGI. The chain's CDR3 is CASSWTAEYEQYF. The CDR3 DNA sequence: TGTGCCAGCAGTTGGACAGCAGAGTACGAGCAGTACTTC.

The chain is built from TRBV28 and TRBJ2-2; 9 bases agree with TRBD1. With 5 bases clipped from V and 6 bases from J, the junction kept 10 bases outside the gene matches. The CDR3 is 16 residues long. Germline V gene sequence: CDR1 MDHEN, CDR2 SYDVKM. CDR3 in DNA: TGTGCCAGCAGTATTTTACAGGGGGCGCGGGCCGGGGAGCTGTTTTTT. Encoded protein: CASSILQGARAGELFF. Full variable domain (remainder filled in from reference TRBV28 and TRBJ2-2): DVKVTQSSRYLVKRTGEKVFLECVQDMDHENMFWYRQDPGLGLRLIYFSYDVKMKEKGDIPEGYSVSREKKERFSLILESASTNQTSMYLCASSILQGARAGELFFGEGSRLTVL.

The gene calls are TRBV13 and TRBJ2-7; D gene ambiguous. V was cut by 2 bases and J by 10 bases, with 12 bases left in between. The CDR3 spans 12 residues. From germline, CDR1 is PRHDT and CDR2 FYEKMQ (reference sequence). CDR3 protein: CASSLSLQPQYF. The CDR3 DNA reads TGTGCCAGCAGCTTAAGCCTCCAACCCCAGTACTTC.

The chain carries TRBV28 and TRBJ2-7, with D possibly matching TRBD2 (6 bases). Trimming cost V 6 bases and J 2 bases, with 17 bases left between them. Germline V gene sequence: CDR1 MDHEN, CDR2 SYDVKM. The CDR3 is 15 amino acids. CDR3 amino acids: CASRGGGRLAYEQYF. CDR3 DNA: TGTGCCAGCAGGGGCGGAGGCAGACTAGCCTACGAGCAGTACTTC.

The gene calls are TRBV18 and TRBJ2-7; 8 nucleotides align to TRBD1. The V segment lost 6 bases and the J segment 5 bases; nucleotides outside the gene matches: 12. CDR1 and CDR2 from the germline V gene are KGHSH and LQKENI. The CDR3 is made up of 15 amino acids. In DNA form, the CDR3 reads TGTGCCAGCTCCCCTTCCGGGACAGGTGGGGACGAGCAGTACTTC. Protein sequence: CASSPSGTGGDEQYF.

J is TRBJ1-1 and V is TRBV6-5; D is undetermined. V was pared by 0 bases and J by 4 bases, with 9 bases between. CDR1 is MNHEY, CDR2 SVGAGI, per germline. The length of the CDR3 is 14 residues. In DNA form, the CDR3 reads TGTGCCAGCAGTTACTCCACAAGTTCCACTGAAGCTTTCTTT. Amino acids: CASSYSTSSTEAFF.

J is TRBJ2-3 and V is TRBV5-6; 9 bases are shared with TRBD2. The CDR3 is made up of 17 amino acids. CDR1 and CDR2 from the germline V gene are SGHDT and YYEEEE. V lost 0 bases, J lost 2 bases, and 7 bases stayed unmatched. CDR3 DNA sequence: TGTGCCAGCAGCTTGGTGCTAGCGGGACGCACCACAGATACGCAGTATTTT. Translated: CASSLVLAGRTTDTQYF.